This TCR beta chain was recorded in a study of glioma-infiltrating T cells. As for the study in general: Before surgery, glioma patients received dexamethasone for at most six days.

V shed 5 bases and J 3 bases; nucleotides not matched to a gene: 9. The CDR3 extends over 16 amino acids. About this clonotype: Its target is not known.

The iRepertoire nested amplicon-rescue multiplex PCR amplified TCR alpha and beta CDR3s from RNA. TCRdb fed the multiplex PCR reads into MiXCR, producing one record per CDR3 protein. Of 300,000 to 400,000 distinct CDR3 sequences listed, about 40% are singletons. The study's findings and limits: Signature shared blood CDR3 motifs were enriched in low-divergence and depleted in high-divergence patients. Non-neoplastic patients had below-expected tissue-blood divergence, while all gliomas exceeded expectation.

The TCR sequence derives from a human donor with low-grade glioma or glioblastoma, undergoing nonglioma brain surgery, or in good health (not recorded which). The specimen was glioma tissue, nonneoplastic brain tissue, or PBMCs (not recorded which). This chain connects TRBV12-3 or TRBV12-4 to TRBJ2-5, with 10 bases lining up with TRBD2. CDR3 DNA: TGTGCCAGCAGTCGGCCCCTAGCGGGAGTGGAAGAGACCCAGTACTTC. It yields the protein CASSRPLAGVEETQYF.